What follows is one TCR beta chain and its context. The sample originates from a study of CD8 T cells in Susac syndrome. Looked up from germline, CDR1 is SGHDT and CDR2 is YYEEEE. V lost 5 bases, J lost 3 bases, and 15 bases lay in between. This CDR3 is 15 amino acids long. Random hexamers were used to reverse transcribe about 0.5 to 1 ug of RNA. TCRdb ran MiXCR on the immunoSEQ multiplex PCR reads and lists one entry per CDR3 protein. Of around 180,000 distinct CDR3 sequences listed, roughly 94% were seen once; the top ten hold over 0.095%. The sequenced sample was CD4+ T cells from PBMCs. The rearrangement joins TRBV5-6 to TRBJ2-1, with a possible D match to TRBD2 (5 bases). The receptor was isolated from a human donor with Susac syndrome. CDR3 coding DNA: TGTGCCAGCAGAAGCCCCTCCCGGGGCTACAATGAGCAGTTCTTC. Residues: CASRSPSRGYNEQFF.